A single TCR beta chain is shown here with its context. Seattle patient enrollment occurred during active infection, with longitudinal follow-up thereafter. As processed by the authors: By means of reference gene primer amplification, nucleated cell counts were estimated. Profiled with immunoSEQ multiplex PCR; TCRdb holds only in-frame clones, not every one. That table supplies the V and J calls and clone size; D and trimming were determined from the DNA. The sample yields some 300,000 clones, nearly 90% seen once. The data derive from a study of blood T cell repertoires in COVID-19. Background on the study: T cells, B-cell-depleted T cells, or PBMCs provided the cDNA or gDNA that served as material.

CDR3 length: 16 amino acids. Germline V gene lookup returns CDR1 SGHAT and CDR2 FQNNGV. V shed 1 base and J 7 bases; nucleotides not matched to a gene: 5. Sequenced input: peripheral blood. This chain links TRBV11-2 with TRBJ2-1, with 12 bases aligning to TRBD2. The clonotype comes from a woman aged 40 to 50 with COVID-19, enrolled during active disease. The CDR3 DNA reads as TGTGCCAGCAGCTTAGGACTAGCGGGAGCGGGAAATGAGCAGTTCTTC. Translated, it gives CASSLGLAGAGNEQFF.